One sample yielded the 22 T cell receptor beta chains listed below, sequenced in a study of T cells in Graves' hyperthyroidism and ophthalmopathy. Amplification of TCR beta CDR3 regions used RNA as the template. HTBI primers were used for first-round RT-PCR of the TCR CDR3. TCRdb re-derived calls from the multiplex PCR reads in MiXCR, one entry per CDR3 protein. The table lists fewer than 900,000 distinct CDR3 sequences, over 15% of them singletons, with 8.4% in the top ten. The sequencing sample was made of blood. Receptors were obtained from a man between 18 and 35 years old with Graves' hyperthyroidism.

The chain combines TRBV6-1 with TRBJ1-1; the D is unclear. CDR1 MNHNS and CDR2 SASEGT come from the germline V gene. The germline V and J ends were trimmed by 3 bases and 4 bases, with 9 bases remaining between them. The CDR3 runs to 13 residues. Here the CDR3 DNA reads TGTGCCAGCAGTGAGATGTGGGGCACTGAAGCTTTCTTT. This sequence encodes CASSEMWGTEAFF.

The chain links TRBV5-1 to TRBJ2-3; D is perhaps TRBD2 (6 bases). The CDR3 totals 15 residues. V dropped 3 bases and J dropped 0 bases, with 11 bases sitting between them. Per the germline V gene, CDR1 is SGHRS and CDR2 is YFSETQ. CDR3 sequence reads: CASSSRAGSTDTQYF. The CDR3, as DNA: TGCGCCAGCAGCTCGAGAGCGGGCAGCACAGATACGCAGTATTTT.

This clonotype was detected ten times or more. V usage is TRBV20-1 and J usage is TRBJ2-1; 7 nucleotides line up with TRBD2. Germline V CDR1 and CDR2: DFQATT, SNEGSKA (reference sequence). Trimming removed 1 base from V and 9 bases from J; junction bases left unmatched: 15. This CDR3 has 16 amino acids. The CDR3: CSARARLAEIRGEQFF. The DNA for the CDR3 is TGCAGTGCTAGAGCCCGACTAGCCGAAATAAGGGGTGAGCAGTTCTTC.

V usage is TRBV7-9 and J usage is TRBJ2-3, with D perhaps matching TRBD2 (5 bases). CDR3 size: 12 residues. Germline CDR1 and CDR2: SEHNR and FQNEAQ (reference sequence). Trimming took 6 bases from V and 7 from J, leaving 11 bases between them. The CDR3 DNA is TGTGCCAGCAGTTGGCCGGGAAATACGCAGTATTTT. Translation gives CASSWPGNTQYF.

In DNA form, the CDR3 reads TGCAGTGCTAGTGGAATAGCGGCGAACTCCTACAATGAGCAGTTCTTC. Encoded protein: CSASGIAANSYNEQFF. This chain uses TRBV20-1 with TRBJ2-1; possibly TRBD2 for D (6 bases). V lost 3 bases and J 0 bases, leaving 15 bases between the germline ends. CDR1 and CDR2 (germline): DFQATT, SNEGSKA (reference sequence). The CDR3 length is 16 residues.

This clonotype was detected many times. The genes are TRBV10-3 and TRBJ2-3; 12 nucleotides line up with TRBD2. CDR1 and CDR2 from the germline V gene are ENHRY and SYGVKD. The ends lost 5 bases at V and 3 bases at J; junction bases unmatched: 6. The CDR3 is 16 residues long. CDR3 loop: CAISPGLAGRTDTQYF. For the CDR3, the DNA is TGTGCCATCAGTCCAGGACTAGCGGGACGTACAGATACGCAGTATTTT.

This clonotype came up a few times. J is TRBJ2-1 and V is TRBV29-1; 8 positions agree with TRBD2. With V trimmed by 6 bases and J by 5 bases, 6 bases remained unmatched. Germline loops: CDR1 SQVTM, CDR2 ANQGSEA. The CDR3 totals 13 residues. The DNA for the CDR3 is TGCAGCGTGAGGAGCGGGAGAAACAATGAGCAGTTCTTC. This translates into CSVRSGRNNEQFF.

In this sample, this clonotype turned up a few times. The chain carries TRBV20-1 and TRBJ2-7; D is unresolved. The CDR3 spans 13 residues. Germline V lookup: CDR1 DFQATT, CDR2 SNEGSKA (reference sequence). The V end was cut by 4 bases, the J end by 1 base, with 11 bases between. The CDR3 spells CSATRAASYEQYF. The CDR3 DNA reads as TGCAGTGCTACAAGAGCAGCGTCCTACGAGCAGTACTTC.

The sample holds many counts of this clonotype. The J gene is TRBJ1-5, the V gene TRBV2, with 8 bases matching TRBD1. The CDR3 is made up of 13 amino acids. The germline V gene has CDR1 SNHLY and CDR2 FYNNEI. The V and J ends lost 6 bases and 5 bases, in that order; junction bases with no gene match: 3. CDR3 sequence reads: CASRGQGDQPQHF. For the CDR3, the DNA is TGTGCCAGCAGAGGACAGGGTGATCAGCCCCAGCATTTT.

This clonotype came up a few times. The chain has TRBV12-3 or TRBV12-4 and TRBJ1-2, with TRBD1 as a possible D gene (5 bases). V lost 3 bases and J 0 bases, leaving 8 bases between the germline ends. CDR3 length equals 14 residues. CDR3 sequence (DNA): TGTGCCAGCAGTTTTGGGGCTGCTAACTATGGCTACACCTTC. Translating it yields CASSFGAANYGYTF.

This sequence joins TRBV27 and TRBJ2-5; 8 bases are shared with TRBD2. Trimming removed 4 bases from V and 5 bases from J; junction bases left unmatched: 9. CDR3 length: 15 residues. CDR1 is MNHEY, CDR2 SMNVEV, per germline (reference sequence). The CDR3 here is CASSSGTRGGETQYF. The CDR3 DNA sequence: TGTGCCAGCAGTTCCGGGACTAGGGGAGGGGAGACCCAGTACTTC.

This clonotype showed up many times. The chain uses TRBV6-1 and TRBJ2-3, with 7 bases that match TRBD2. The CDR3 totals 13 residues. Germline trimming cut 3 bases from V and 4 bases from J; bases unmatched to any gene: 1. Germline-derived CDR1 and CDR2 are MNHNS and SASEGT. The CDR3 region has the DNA TGTGCCAGCAGTGATGGGGGGGCAGATACGCAGTATTTT. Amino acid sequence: CASSDGGADTQYF.

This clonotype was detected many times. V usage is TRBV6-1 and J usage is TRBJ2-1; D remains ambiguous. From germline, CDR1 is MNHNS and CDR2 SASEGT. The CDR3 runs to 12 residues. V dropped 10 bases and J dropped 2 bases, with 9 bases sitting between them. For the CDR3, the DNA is TGTGCCACCCGGACCCCCTACAATGAGCAGTTCTTC. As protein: CATRTPYNEQFF.

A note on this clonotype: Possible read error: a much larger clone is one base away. CDR3 residues: CAWSELAGAAGELVF. The CDR3 region has the DNA TGTGCCTGGAGTGAACTAGCGGGAGCTGCCGGGGAGCTGGTTTTT. The chain carries TRBV30 and TRBJ2-2; 11 positions match TRBD2. Germline V CDR1 and CDR2: GTSNPN, SVGIG (reference sequence). The CDR3 loop spans 15 amino acids.

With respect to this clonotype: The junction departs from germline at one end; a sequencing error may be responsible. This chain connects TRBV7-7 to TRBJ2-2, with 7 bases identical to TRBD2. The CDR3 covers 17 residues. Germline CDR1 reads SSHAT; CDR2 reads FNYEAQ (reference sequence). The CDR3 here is CASSLNEAREGTGELFF. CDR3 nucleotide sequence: TGTGCTAGCAGCTTAAATGAGGCCAGGGAGGGCACCGGGGAGCTGTTTTTT.

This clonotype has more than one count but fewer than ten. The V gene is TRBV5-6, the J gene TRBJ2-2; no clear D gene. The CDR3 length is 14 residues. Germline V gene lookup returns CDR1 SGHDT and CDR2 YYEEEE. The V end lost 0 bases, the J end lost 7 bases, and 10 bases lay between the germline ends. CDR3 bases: TGTGCCAGCAGCTTGGTCTTCGGAAACGGGGAGCTGTTTTTT. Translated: CASSLVFGNGELFF.

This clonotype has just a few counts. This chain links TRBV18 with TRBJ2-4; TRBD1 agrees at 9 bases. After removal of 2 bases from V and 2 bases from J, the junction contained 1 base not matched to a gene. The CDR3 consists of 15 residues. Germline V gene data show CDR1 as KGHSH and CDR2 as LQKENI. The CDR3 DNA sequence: TGTGCCAGCTCACCAGGACAGGGGTCCAAAAACATTCAGTACTTC. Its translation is CASSPGQGSKNIQYF.

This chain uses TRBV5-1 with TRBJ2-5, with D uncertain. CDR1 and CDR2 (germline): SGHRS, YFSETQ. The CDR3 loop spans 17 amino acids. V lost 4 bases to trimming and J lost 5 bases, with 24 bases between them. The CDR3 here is CASSRTRSTDGKETQYF. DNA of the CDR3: TGCGCCAGCAGCCGGACCCGATCCACGGATGGAAAGGAGACCCAGTACTTC. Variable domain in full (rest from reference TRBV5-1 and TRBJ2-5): KAGVTQTPRYLIKTRGQQVTLSCSPISGHRSVSWYQQTPGQGLQFLFEYFSETQRNKGNFPGRFSGRQFSNSRSEMNVSTLELGDSALYLCASSRTRSTDGKETQYFGPGTRLLVL.

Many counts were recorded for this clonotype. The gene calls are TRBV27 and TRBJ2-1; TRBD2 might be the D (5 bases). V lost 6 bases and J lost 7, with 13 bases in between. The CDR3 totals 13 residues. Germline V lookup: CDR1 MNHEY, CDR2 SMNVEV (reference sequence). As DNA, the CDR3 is TGTGCCAGCAGCCTCGGACTTTGGAATGAGCAGTTCTTC. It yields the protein CASSLGLWNEQFF.

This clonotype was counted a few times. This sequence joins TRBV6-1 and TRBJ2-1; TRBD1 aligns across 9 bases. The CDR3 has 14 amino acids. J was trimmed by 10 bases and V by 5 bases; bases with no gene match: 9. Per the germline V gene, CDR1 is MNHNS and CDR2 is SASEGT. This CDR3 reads CASSPNKQGAEQFF. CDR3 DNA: TGTGCCAGCAGTCCCAACAAACAGGGGGCCGAGCAGTTCTTC.

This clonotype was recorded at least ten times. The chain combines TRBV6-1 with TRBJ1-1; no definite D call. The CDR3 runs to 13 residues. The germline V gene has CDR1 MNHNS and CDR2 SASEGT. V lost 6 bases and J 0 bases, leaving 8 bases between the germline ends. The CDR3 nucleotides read TGTGCCAGCAGAGCAGGCCTGAACACTGAAGCTTTCTTT. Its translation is CASRAGLNTEAFF.

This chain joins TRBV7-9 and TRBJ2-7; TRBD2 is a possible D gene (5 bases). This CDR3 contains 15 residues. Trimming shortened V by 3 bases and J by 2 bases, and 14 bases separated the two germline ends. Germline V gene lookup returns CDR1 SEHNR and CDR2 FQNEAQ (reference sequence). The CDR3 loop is CASSLPGIPPYEQYF. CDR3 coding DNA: TGTGCCAGCAGCTTGCCGGGGATTCCGCCCTACGAGCAGTACTTC.